Detailed here is one T cell receptor (beta chain). Its antigen is unknown. This sample is part of a study of cytomegalovirus exposure and HLA in healthy donors. The study's findings and limits: Most subjects had HLA-A and HLA-B alleles reportedly predicted accurately by TCR beta sequences.

Both 60 Vbeta primers and 13 Jbeta primers went into the PCR. The table came from immunoSEQ multiplex PCR; TCRdb's copy has only in-frame clones and leaves some out. Of about 110,000 clones in the sample, about 61% were seen once. Unmatched junction bases numbered 7, after V lost 5 bases and J lost 6 bases. The CDR3 runs 14 residues. Germline CDR1 reads SGHTA; CDR2 reads FQGNSA. Sequencing was done on a sample of PBMCs. The V call is TRBV7-2, the J call TRBJ1-2; 9 bases map to TRBD1. This TCR came from a woman aged 25 to 45 in good health and CMV-seronegative. The CDR3 sequence: CASSIPGQGNGYTF. The CDR3 nucleotides are TGTGCCAGCAGCATCCCGGGACAGGGTAATGGCTACACCTTC.